Here is one T cell receptor beta chain with its context. The sample originates from a study of control samples from healthy donors and cancer patients. CDR3 size: 13 residues. V lost 6 bases, J lost 2 bases, and 9 bases lay in between. The data were produced by immunoSEQ multiplex PCR, yet TCRdb's version contains in-frame clones alone and is incomplete. The sample consists of over 200,000 clones, approximately 80% of them appearing once. The sample taken for sequencing was PBMCs. This sequence originates from a woman aged 55-70 years with lung cancer. This rearrangement joins TRBV12-3 or TRBV12-4 to TRBJ2-3; D tentatively fits TRBD1 or TRBD2 (5 bases each). The DNA of the CDR3 is TGTGCCAGCAGGGGGGACGTCACAGATACGCAGTATTTT. Translation: CASRGDVTDTQYF.